This section outlines one TCR beta chain sequence together with its context. Its antigen is not known. The data were taken from a study of beta chain features in type 1 diabetes. Findings and limits, study-wide: In every one of the four CD4+ subsets, TCRB CDR3s were moderately but significantly shorter in Type 1 diabetes patients. A pattern of fewer insertions and more deletions at VDJ junctions was seen in type 1 diabetes patients. TCRB rearrangement may or may not be influenced by HLA type; here this remained unresolved.

Expressed TCRB transcripts got sequenced, as all isolated RNA was reverse transcribed. Read counts averaged around 3.9 million for samples of naive, central memory and regulatory T cells. Method: immunoSEQ multiplex PCR; TCRdb's copy keeps in-frame clones and lacks some. The sample includes roughly 380,000 clones, less than 20% of them seen just once. In germline, CDR1 is LGHNT, CDR2 FRNRAP. CDR3 size: 13 residues. The V end lost 3 bases, the J end lost 5 bases, and 10 bases lay between the germline ends. Sequencing was done on a sample of naive CD4+ T cells from blood. The TCR comes from a woman aged 18-35 years in good health. This chain uses TRBV12-5 with TRBJ1-1; no clear D. The CDR3 DNA is TGTGCTAGTGGTTTCAGGCTTGGTACTGAAGCTTTCTTT. Amino acid sequence: CASGFRLGTEAFF.